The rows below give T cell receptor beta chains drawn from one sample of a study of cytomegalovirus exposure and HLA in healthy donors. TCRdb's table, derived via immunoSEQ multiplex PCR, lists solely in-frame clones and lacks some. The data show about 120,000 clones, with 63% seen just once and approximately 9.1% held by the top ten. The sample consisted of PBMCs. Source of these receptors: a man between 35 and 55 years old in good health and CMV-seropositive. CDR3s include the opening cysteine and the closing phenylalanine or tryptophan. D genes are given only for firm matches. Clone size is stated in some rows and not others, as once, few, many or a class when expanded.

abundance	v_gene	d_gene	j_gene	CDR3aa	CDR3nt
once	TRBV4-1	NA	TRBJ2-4	CASSQDPPGGDIQYF	TGCGCCAGCAGCCAAGATCCGCCCGGGGGTGACATTCAGTACTTC
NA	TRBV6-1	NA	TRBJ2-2	CASSVSVNTGELFF	TGTGCCAGCAGTGTTAGCGTAAACACCGGGGAGCTGTTTTTT
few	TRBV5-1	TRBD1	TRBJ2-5	CASSLKGQGFGETQYF	TGCGCCAGCAGCTTGAAAGGACAGGGATTCGGAGAGACCCAGTACTTC
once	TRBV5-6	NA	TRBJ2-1	CASSLRGTLSYNEQFF	TGTGCCAGCAGCTTGCGGGGGACCCTATCCTACAATGAGCAGTTCTTC
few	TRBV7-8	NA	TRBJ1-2	CASSLAPLTDEYNYGYTF	TGTGCCAGCAGCTTAGCGCCGTTAACAGACGAGTATAACTATGGCTACACCTTC
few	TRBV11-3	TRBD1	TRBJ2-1	CASSVQGAPYNEQFF	TGTGCCAGCAGCGTACAGGGGGCCCCCTACAATGAGCAGTTCTTC
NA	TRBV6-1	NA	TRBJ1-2	CASSEDGGSRGYGYTF	TGTGCCAGCAGTGAAGATGGAGGTTCGCGGGGCTATGGCTACACCTTC
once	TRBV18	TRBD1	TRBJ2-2	CASSPKDRGITGELFF	TGTGCCAGCTCACCGAAGGACAGGGGGATCACCGGGGAGCTGTTTTTT
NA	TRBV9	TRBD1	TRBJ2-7	CASSVGTGVTYEQYF	TGTGCCAGCAGCGTAGGGACAGGGGTAACCTACGAGCAGTACTTC
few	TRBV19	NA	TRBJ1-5	CASSVDRYSNQPQHF	TGTGCCAGTAGTGTTGACAGATATAGCAATCAGCCCCAGCATTTT
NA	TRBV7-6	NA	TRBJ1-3	CASSLARPGSGNTIYF	TGTGCCAGCAGCTTAGCGCGTCCAGGGTCTGGAAACACCATATATTTT
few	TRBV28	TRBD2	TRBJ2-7	CASSLYGLTSGSYEQYF	TGTGCCAGCAGTTTATATGGGCTGACTAGCGGGTCCTACGAGCAGTACTTC
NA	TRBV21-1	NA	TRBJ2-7	CASSSRDRGTYEQYF	TGTGCCAGCAGCAGCCGGGACAGGGGAACCTACGAGCAGTACTTC
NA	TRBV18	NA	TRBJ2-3	CASADRTSTDTQYF	TGTGCCAGCGCGGACAGAACTAGCACAGATACGCAGTATTTT
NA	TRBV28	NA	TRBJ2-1	CASRDSYNEQFF	TGTGCCAGCAGAGACAGTTACAATGAGCAGTTCTTC
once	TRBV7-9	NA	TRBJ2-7	CASSQDSGDAEQYF	TGTGCCAGCAGCCAGGACAGTGGGGACGCCGAGCAGTACTTC
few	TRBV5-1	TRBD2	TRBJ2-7	CASSLALAGGYEQYF	TGCGCCAGCAGCTTGGCGCTAGCGGGAGGCTACGAGCAGTACTTC
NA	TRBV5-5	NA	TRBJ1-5	CASSLGGSGNQPQHF	TGTGCCAGCAGCTTGGGAGGTTCTGGCAATCAGCCCCAGCATTTT
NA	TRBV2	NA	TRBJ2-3	CASSETGHPTFDTQYF	TGTGCCAGCAGTGAAACAGGCCACCCCACATTTGATACGCAGTATTTT
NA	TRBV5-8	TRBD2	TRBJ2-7	CASSPGLAYAYEQYF	TGTGCCAGCAGCCCCGGACTAGCGTACGCCTACGAGCAGTACTTC
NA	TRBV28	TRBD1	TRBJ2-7	CASSSGTGTYEQYF	TGTGCCAGCAGTTCTGGGACAGGGACGTACGAGCAGTACTTC
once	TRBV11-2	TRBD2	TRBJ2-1	CASRLLGLAAYNEQFF	TGTGCCAGCAGGCTATTGGGACTAGCGGCCTACAATGAGCAGTTCTTC
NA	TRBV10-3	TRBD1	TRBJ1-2	CAIRTQGQGDRYGYTF	TGTGCCATCAGGACCCAAGGGCAGGGGGATAGGTATGGCTACACCTTC
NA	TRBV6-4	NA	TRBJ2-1	CASSEFLYNEQFF	TGTGCCAGCAGTGAGTTTCTTTACAATGAGCAGTTCTTC
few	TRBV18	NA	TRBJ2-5	CASSRLGETQYF	TGTGCCAGCTCACGACTCGGGGAGACCCAGTACTTC
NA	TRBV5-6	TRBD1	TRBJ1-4	CASSLPGTGGATREKLFF	TGTGCCAGCAGCCTGCCCGGGACAGGGGGAGCAACTCGCGAAAAACTGTTTTTT
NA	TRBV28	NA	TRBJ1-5	CASSSVPSDQPQHF	TGTGCCAGCAGTTCAGTCCCAAGCGATCAGCCCCAGCATTTT
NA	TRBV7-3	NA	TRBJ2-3	CASSQNQGTDTQYF	TGTGCCAGCAGCCAGAACCAGGGCACAGATACGCAGTATTTT
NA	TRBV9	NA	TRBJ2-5	CASSVGSSGLKETQYF	TGTGCCAGCAGCGTAGGGAGTAGCGGTTTGAAAGAGACCCAGTACTTC
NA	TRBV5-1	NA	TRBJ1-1	CASSVDGNTEAFF	TGCGCCAGCAGCGTGGACGGGAACACTGAAGCTTTCTTT
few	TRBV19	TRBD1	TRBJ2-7	CASRRQGSESYEQYF	TGTGCCAGTAGGCGACAGGGATCGGAATCCTACGAGCAGTACTTC
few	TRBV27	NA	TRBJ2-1	CASSQETVYNEQFF	TGTGCCAGCAGTCAAGAGACAGTATACAATGAGCAGTTCTTC
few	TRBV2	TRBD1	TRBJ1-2	CASEGGRGLSGYTF	TGTGCCAGCGAGGGGGGCAGGGGGCTTTCTGGCTACACCTTC
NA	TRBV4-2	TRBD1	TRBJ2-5	CASSQVFPGTGSGETQYF	TGTGCCAGCAGCCAAGTCTTTCCCGGGACAGGGTCGGGAGAGACCCAGTACTTC
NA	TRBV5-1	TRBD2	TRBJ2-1	CASSLGLAGVGGHNEQFF	TGCGCCAGCAGCTTAGGACTAGCGGGAGTGGGGGGGCACAATGAGCAGTTCTTC
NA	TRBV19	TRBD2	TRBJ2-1	CASSNLAASYNEQFF	TGTGCCAGTAGCAACCTAGCGGCCTCCTACAATGAGCAGTTCTTC
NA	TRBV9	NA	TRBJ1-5	CASSASLLSNQPQHF	TGTGCCAGCAGCGCCTCACTATTGAGCAATCAGCCCCAGCATTTT
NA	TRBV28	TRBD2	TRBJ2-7	CASSLLRLAGADEQYF	TGTGCCAGCAGTTTACTCCGACTAGCGGGAGCCGACGAGCAGTACTTC
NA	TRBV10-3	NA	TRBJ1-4	CAISESSGYNEKLFF	TGTGCCATCAGTGAGTCATCAGGGTATAATGAAAAACTGTTTTTT
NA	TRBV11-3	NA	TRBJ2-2	CASSRQESGELFF	TGTGCCAGCAGCCGACAGGAGTCCGGGGAGCTGTTTTTT
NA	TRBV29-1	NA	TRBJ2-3	CSVEVRGQPSTDTQYF	TGCAGCGTTGAAGTGAGAGGACAGCCTAGCACAGATACGCAGTATTTT
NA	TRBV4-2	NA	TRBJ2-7	CASSQVQVLAYEQYF	TGTGCCAGCAGCCAAGTACAGGTCCTGGCCTACGAGCAGTACTTC
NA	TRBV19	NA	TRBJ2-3	CASSIAGATDTQYF	TGTGCCAGTAGTATTGCGGGGGCCACAGATACGCAGTATTTT
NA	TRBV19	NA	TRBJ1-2	CASSIWDSSNYGYTF	TGTGCCAGTAGTATCTGGGACTCATCTAACTATGGCTACACCTTC
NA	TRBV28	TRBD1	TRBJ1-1	CASSSPDRPTEAFF	TGTGCCAGCAGCTCCCCGGACAGGCCCACTGAAGCTTTCTTT
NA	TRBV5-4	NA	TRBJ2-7	CASSLERAEQYF	TGTGCCAGCAGCTTGGAGAGGGCCGAGCAGTACTTC
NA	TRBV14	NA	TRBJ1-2	CASSQDPDYGYTF	TGTGCCAGCAGCCAAGATCCGGACTATGGCTACACCTTC
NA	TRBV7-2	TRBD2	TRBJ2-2	CASSFYRGLVTGELFF	TGTGCCAGCAGCTTTTATAGAGGACTAGTAACCGGGGAGCTGTTTTTT
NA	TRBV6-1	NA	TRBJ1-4	CASSSPGTNEKLFF	TGTGCCAGCAGTTCACCGGGAACAAATGAAAAACTGTTTTTT
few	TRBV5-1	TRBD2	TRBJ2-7	CASSWGSRGSMYEQYF	TGCGCCAGCAGCTGGGGTTCGCGGGGGTCGATGTACGAGCAGTACTTC
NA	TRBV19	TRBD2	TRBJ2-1	CASSIKRGPYNEQFF	TGTGCCAGTAGTATTAAGCGGGGGCCCTACAATGAGCAGTTCTTC
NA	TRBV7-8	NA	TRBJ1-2	CASSSVNTGYDGYTF	TGTGCCAGCAGTTCGGTCAATACGGGGTATGATGGCTACACCTTC